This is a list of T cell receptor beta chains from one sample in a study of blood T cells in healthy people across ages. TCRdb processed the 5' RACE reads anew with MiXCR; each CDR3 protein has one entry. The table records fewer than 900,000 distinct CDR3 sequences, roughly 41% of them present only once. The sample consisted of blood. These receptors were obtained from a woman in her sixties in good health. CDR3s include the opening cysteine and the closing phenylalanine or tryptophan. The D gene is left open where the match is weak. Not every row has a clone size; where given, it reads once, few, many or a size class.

CDR3nt: TGCGGTGCTAGTCGGACAGATGGTCGCTACACCTTC
CDR3aa: CGASRTDGRYTF
abundance: .
j_gene: TRBJ1-2
v_gene: TRBV20-1
d_gene: .

CDR3nt: TGCAGTGCTAGTGGGGACAACAATGAGCAGTACTTC
CDR3aa: CSASGDNNEQYF
abundance: .
j_gene: TRBJ2-7
v_gene: TRBV20-1
d_gene: .

CDR3nt: TGTGCCAGCAGCGTAGACAGGGTTGCTTCAGATACGCAGTATTTT
CDR3aa: CASSVDRVASDTQYF
abundance: .
j_gene: TRBJ2-3
v_gene: TRBV9
d_gene: .

CDR3nt: TGTGCCCGCAGCCCCGGCCCAAGTGCCGAGCAGTACTTC
CDR3aa: CARSPGPSAEQYF
abundance: .
j_gene: TRBJ2-7
v_gene: TRBV7-2
d_gene: .

CDR3nt: TGCAGTGCTAGCCCGGGACAGCTATCCTACGAGCAGTACTTC
CDR3aa: CSASPGQLSYEQYF
abundance: few
j_gene: TRBJ2-7
v_gene: TRBV20-1
d_gene: TRBD1

CDR3nt: TGTGCCAGCTCACCACCAGTTGGACAGGGAAACTATGGCTACACCTTC
CDR3aa: CASSPPVGQGNYGYTF
abundance: few
j_gene: TRBJ1-2
v_gene: TRBV18
d_gene: TRBD1

CDR3nt: TGTGCCGGCAGTTATCGAGGGACTAACTCAGATACGCAGTATTTT
CDR3aa: CAGSYRGTNSDTQYF
abundance: .
j_gene: TRBJ2-3
v_gene: TRBV6-5
d_gene: TRBD2

CDR3nt: TGTGCCAGCAGCTTAAATCGGGCGGGAGCCGCGTACGAGCAGTACTTC
CDR3aa: CASSLNRAGAAYEQYF
abundance: .
j_gene: TRBJ2-7
v_gene: TRBV7-3
d_gene: TRBD2

CDR3nt: TGTGCCAGCAGTTGGGCTAGCGGGGACACAGATACGCAGTATTTT
CDR3aa: CASSWASGDTDTQYF
abundance: .
j_gene: TRBJ2-3
v_gene: TRBV6-1
d_gene: TRBD2

CDR3nt: TGTGCCAGCAGCGACACCCCGGGTCCGCGGGGCTACACCTTC
CDR3aa: CASSDTPGPRGYTF
abundance: .
j_gene: TRBJ1-2
v_gene: TRBV12-3/TRBV12-4
d_gene: .

CDR3nt: TGTGCCAGCAGCCAATCCCACGGGGACTCCTACAATGAGCAGTTCTTC
CDR3aa: CASSQSHGDSYNEQFF
abundance: .
j_gene: TRBJ2-1
v_gene: TRBV3-1
d_gene: .

CDR3nt: TGCAGTGCTAGTCCGGGACAGGGTGCTTCCTATGGCTACACCTTC
CDR3aa: CSASPGQGASYGYTF
abundance: few
j_gene: TRBJ1-2
v_gene: TRBV20-1
d_gene: TRBD1

CDR3nt: TGCAGTGCTAGAGTGAGGGGACTGAGCTCCTACGAGCAGTACTTC
CDR3aa: CSARVRGLSSYEQYF
abundance: .
j_gene: TRBJ2-7
v_gene: TRBV20-1
d_gene: .

CDR3nt: TGTGCCAGCAGCTTACTGCCGGGGTCCGGGACTATCACAGATACGCAGTATTTT
CDR3aa: CASSLLPGSGTITDTQYF
abundance: .
j_gene: TRBJ2-3
v_gene: TRBV7-9
d_gene: TRBD2